These 19 T cell receptor beta chains originate from one sample sequenced in a study of radiotherapy plus CTLA-4 blockade in lung cancer. TCRdb's table, derived via immunoSEQ multiplex PCR, lists solely in-frame clones and lacks some. The sample holds more than 75,000 clones, around 80% seen once. The input for sequencing was peripheral blood, taken from a patient treated with radiotherapy plus ipilimumab. The origin of the receptors is a human donor with non-small cell lung cancer that progressed on radiotherapy plus ipilimumab.

The J gene is TRBJ1-4, the V gene TRBV7-8; D not resolved. CDR1 is SGHVS and CDR2 is FQNEAQ in the germline V gene. V was clipped by 4 bases and J by 8 bases, with 17 bases between them. The CDR3 is made up of 15 amino acids. The CDR3 DNA sequence: TGTGCCAGCAGCTACTACCGGGAGCGAGGGGAAAAACTGTTTTTT. This translates into CASSYYRERGEKLFF. The variable domain in full, completed from reference TRBV7-8 and TRBJ1-4, reads GAGVSQSPRYKVAKRGQDVALRCDPISGHVSLFWYQQALGQGPEFLTYFQNEAQLDKSGLPSDRFFAERPEGSVSTLKIQRTQQEDSAVYLCASSYYRERGEKLFFGSGTQLSVL.

V and J are TRBV28 and TRBJ2-7; D is ambiguous. Trimming took 6 bases from V and 2 from J, leaving 11 bases between them. Germline V lookup: CDR1 MDHEN, CDR2 SYDVKM. This CDR3 spans 13 amino acids. The CDR3 sequence: CASRPTGTYEQYV. In DNA, the CDR3 is TGTGCCAGCAGACCGACTGGAACCTACGAGCAGTACGTC.

The chain carries TRBV9 and TRBJ1-5; possible D gene TRBD1, 5 bases. The CDR3 sequence is 15 residues long. Trimming stripped 4 bases from V and 2 bases from J, with 13 bases between. The germline V gene encodes CDR1 SGDLS and CDR2 YYNGEE. CDR3 bases: TGTGCCAGCAGCTCTGGATGGGGCGGCAATCAGCCCCAGCATTTT. Translated, it gives CASSSGWGGNQPQHF.

The chain employs TRBV15 and TRBJ1-2; tentatively, D is TRBD1 (6 bases). V was clipped by 0 bases and J by 6 bases, with 14 bases between them. This CDR3 region has 15 residues. From germline, CDR1 is LNHNV and CDR2 YYDKDF (reference sequence). The CDR3 protein is CATSRDPNRENGYTF. The CDR3, as DNA: TGTGCCACCAGCAGAGATCCAAACAGGGAAAATGGCTACACCTTC. Looking up the rest from reference TRBV15 and TRBJ1-2 gives the full variable domain: DAMVIQNPRYQVTQFGKPVTLSCSQTLNHNVMYWYQQKSSQAPKLLFHYYDKDFNNEADTPDNFQSRRPNTSFCFLDIRSPGLGDTAMYLCATSRDPNRENGYTFGSGTRLTVV.

V and J are TRBV12-5 and TRBJ1-1, with D perhaps matching TRBD1 (5 bases). Germline V gene sequence: CDR1 LGHNT, CDR2 FRNRAP. V was trimmed by 7 bases and J by 1 base, leaving 10 bases between them. There are 13 residues in the CDR3. CDR3 sequence: CASAPDKNTEAFF. The CDR3 nucleotides are TGTGCTAGTGCCCCGGACAAGAACACTGAAGCTTTCTTT.

This clone was picked up a small number of times. Here the CDR3 DNA reads TGTGCCAGCAGTACCGGACTAGCGGGAGGTTCCGAGCAGTACGTC. It translates to CASSTGLAGGSEQYV. The chain combines TRBV2 with TRBJ2-7; 14 bases agree with TRBD2. The CDR3 consists of 15 residues. V lost 5 bases to trimming and J lost 6 bases; unmatched junction nucleotides: 6. CDR1 and CDR2 from the germline V gene are SNHLY and FYNNEI.

The gene calls are TRBV23-1 and TRBJ1-4; D might be TRBD1 (5 bases). TRBV23-1 counts as an open reading frame of uncertain function. This CDR3 comprises 18 residues. Trimming cost V 3 bases and J 4 bases, with 21 bases left between them. The CDR3 sequence is CASSHGDRRDFSNEKLFF. The CDR3 DNA is TGCGCCAGCAGTCATGGGGACCGTAGGGACTTTAGTAATGAAAAACTGTTTTTT.

The table lists this clone with a few counts. V gene TRBV28 combines with J gene TRBJ1-4; unclear D gene. The V gene lost 9 bases and the J gene lost 4 bases, with 15 bases spanning the gap. Germline loops: CDR1 MDHEN, CDR2 SYDVKM. This CDR3 has 14 amino acids. The CDR3 spells CASSTRALNEKLFF. The CDR3 DNA sequence: TGTGCCAGTAGTACCCGGGCTCTTAATGAAAAACTGTTTTTT.

The chain has TRBV6-5 and TRBJ1-1, with no clear D. This CDR3 region has 14 residues. Germline assignment: CDR1 MNHEY and CDR2 SVGAGI. The V gene lost 0 bases and the J gene lost 1 base, with 6 bases spanning the gap. CDR3 in DNA: TGTGCCAGCAGTTACTCGAGTGAGAACACTGAAGCTTTCTTT. Translated: CASSYSSENTEAFF.

Remarks on this clone: The junction differs from germline at one of its ends, possibly a read error. The chain joins TRBV7-7 to TRBJ2-3, with a possible D match to TRBD2 (5 bases). CDR1 is SSHAT, CDR2 FNYEAQ, per germline (reference sequence). This CDR3 contains 13 residues. The CDR3 loop reads CASSLGRTDTQYF. For the CDR3, the DNA is TGTGCTAGCAGCTTAGGGAGAACAGATACGCAGTATTTT.

The CDR3 DNA reads as TGTGCCAGCAGCTTGGCCAAGCTAGCGGGAGTGGCAGAGACCCAGTACTTC. It is translated as CASSLAKLAGVAETQYF. V usage is TRBV5-6 and J usage is TRBJ2-5; TRBD2 matches 10 bases. Unmatched junction bases numbered 9, after V lost 0 bases and J lost 4 bases. CDR1 is SGHDT, CDR2 YYEEEE, per germline. This CDR3 region has 17 residues.

J is TRBJ2-2 and V is TRBV21-1. TRBV21-1 counts as a pseudogene. The CDR3 covers 18 residues. The CDR3 DNA is TGTGCCAGCAGCAAAGAGGGAACGCTGGGCTCGAACACCGGGGAGCTGTTTTTT. Its protein product is CASSKEGTLGSNTGELFF.

This chain links TRBV2 with TRBJ2-5; no definite D call. The CDR3 spans 12 residues. Germline V gene data show CDR1 as SNHLY and CDR2 as FYNNEI. V was cut by 2 bases and J by 5 bases, with 6 bases left in between. In DNA form, the CDR3 reads TGTGCCAGCAGTGAACTAAGTGAGACCCAGTACTTC. Translating it yields CASSELSETQYF. Full variable domain (remainder filled in from reference TRBV2 and TRBJ2-5): EPEVTQTPSHQVTQMGQEVILRCVPISNHLYFYWYRQILGQKVEFLVSFYNNEISEKSEIFDDQFSVERPDGSNFTLKIRSTKLEDSAMYFCASSELSETQYFGPGTRLLVL.

The CDR3 region is CASSQGYNEKLFF. The DNA for the CDR3 is TGTGCCAGCAGCCAGGGTTATAATGAAAAACTGTTTTTT. J is TRBJ1-4 and V is TRBV6-6; tentative D call: TRBD1 (5 bases). Trimming left V 6 bases short and J 4 bases short, with 9 bases between. Germline CDR1 is MNHNY and CDR2 is SVGAGI (reference sequence). The CDR3 has 13 amino acids.

The chain has TRBV10-3 and TRBJ1-2; no clear D. The CDR3 covers 17 residues. Germline V gene data show CDR1 as ENHRY and CDR2 as SYGVKD. V was clipped by 3 bases and J by 1 base, with 18 bases between them. The DNA of the CDR3 is TGTGCCATCAGTGATCCCGACGGTGTGACGTTTAACTATGGCTACACCTTC. Protein sequence: CAISDPDGVTFNYGYTF.

This chain joins TRBV11-2 and TRBJ2-7, with D unresolved. Trimming removed 1 base at V and 7 bases at J, with 20 bases between. CDR3 size: 16 residues. Germline assignment: CDR1 SGHAT and CDR2 FQNNGV. The CDR3 DNA is TGTGCCAGCAGCTTAGCCTCGACTGGACCACCTCGGGAGCAGTACTTC. Translated, it gives CASSLASTGPPREQYF.

This chain links TRBV7-2 with TRBJ2-1; a possible D gene is TRBD2 (6 bases). This CDR3 is 14 amino acids long. Trimming removed 1 base at V and 8 bases at J, with 12 bases between. In germline, CDR1 is SGHTA, CDR2 FQGNSA. The chain's CDR3 is CASSLVSSADEQFF. The CDR3 coding sequence is TGTGCCAGCAGCTTAGTGTCTAGCGCTGATGAGCAGTTCTTC.

The V gene is TRBV2, the J gene TRBJ1-2, with 10 bases identical to TRBD1. Germline loops: CDR1 SNHLY, CDR2 FYNNEI. V shed 8 bases, J shed 5 bases, and the junction held 5 bases outside the gene matches. The CDR3 is 13 residues long. The CDR3 here is CASGPGQGYGYTF. CDR3 nucleotide sequence: TGTGCCAGCGGACCGGGACAGGGGTATGGCTACACCTTC.

V gene TRBV5-1 combines with J gene TRBJ2-1; 8 bases line up with TRBD2. V dropped 3 bases and J dropped 0; count of bases not matched to a gene: 2. The length of the CDR3 is 15 residues. Germline CDR1 and CDR2: SGHRS and YFSETQ. The CDR3 DNA reads TGCGCCAGCAGCTCCGGGACTAGCTCCTACAATGAGCAGTTCTTC. This gives the protein CASSSGTSSYNEQFF.